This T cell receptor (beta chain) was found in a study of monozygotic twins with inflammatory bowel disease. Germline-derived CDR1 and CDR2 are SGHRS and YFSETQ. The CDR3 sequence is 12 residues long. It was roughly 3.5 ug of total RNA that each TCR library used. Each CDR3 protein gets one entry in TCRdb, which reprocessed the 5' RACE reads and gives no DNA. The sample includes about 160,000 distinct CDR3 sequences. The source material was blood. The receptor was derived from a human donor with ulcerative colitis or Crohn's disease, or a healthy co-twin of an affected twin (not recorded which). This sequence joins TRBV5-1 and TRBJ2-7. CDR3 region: CASSFPSGEQYF.